A selection of T cell receptor beta chains follows, all from one sample in a study of cytomegalovirus exposure and HLA in healthy donors. The data were produced by immunoSEQ multiplex PCR, yet TCRdb's version contains in-frame clones alone and is incomplete. Of some 150,000 clones in the sample, 70% to 80% were seen once. The sequenced sample was PBMCs. The receptor source for this set is a woman in her thirties or forties in good health and CMV-seronegative. Each CDR3 is given with its conserved first and last residue. Each record gives: J gene, D gene, V gene, clone size, CDR3 protein, CDR3 DNA. D genes are given only for firm matches. Size is stated for part of the rows, as once, few or many counts, or as a class when the clone is expanded.

>TRBJ2-7|.|TRBV5-1|.
CASRRAPQDISYEQYF
TGCGCCAGCCGACGCGCGCCCCAGGATATTAGTTACGAGCAGTACTTC
>TRBJ2-3|.|TRBV10-3|.
CAISFTSTDTQYF
TGTGCCATCAGTTTCACTAGCACAGATACGCAGTATTTT
>TRBJ1-1|TRBD1|TRBV10-2|.
CASSESNLQGAINNTEAFF
TGCGCCAGCAGTGAGTCGAATTTGCAGGGGGCGATCAATAACACTGAAGCTTTCTTT
>TRBJ2-5|.|TRBV28|once
CASSQIESTEYQETQYF
TGTGCCAGCAGTCAAATAGAATCGACGGAGTACCAAGAGACCCAGTACTTC
>TRBJ2-1|.|TRBV6-5|.
CASSYSPGEYNEQFF
TGTGCCAGCAGTTACTCACCCGGGGAATACAATGAGCAGTTCTTC
>TRBJ1-5|TRBD1|TRBV28|.
CASRAQTASGTGAPNQPQHF
TGTGCCAGCAGGGCCCAGACCGCATCCGGGACAGGGGCTCCCAATCAGCCCCAGCATTTT
>TRBJ2-7|TRBD1|TRBV29-1|.
CSVDGDRGNEQYF
TGCAGCGTTGATGGGGACAGGGGCAACGAGCAGTACTTC
>TRBJ2-1|.|TRBV4-2|.
CASSQELDSFNEQFF
TGTGCCAGCAGCCAAGAGTTGGACAGTTTCAATGAGCAGTTCTTC
>TRBJ2-3|.|TRBV2|.
CASGRTTGDGGADTQYF
TGTGCCAGCGGTCGGACTACAGGGGACGGCGGCGCAGATACGCAGTATTTT
>TRBJ2-2|.|TRBV10-1|.
CASSEYGGMNTGELFF
TGCGCCAGCAGTGAGTATGGCGGGATGAACACCGGGGAGCTGTTTTTT
>TRBJ2-5|.|TRBV27|.
CASSLLNQETQYF
TGTGCCAGCAGTCTCTTAAACCAAGAGACCCAGTACTTC
>TRBJ1-6|TRBD1|TRBV27|.
CASRPGTDNSPLHF
TGTGCCAGCAGGCCCGGGACAGATAATTCACCCCTCCACTTT
>TRBJ2-7|TRBD1|TRBV10-3|once
CAIRTGSTYEQYF
TGTGCCATCCGGACAGGGTCCACCTACGAGCAGTACTTC
>TRBJ1-6|.|TRBV7-2|.
CASSRGSSYNSPLHF
TGTGCCAGCAGCCGGGGGAGCTCCTATAATTCACCCCTCCACTTT
>TRBJ1-1|TRBD1|TRBV6-1|.
CASSFNRGNTEAFF
TGTGCCAGCAGTTTTAACAGGGGGAACACTGAAGCTTTCTTT
>TRBJ1-5|.|TRBV10-1|.
CASSEGEEPQHF
TGCGCCAGCAGTGAGGGTGAGGAGCCCCAGCATTTT
>TRBJ2-7|TRBD1|TRBV6-6|.
CASTSQGYEQYF
TGTGCCAGCACCTCACAGGGGTACGAGCAGTACTTC
>TRBJ2-1|.|TRBV7-9|.
CASSLTETGNNEQFF
TGTGCCAGCAGCTTAACCGAGACAGGAAACAATGAGCAGTTCTTC
>TRBJ1-5|.|TRBV9|once
CASSVEPVNQPQHF
TGTGCCAGCAGCGTAGAACCGGTCAATCAGCCCCAGCATTTT
>TRBJ1-2|.|TRBV28|.
CATRGGSTIYGGYTF
TGTGCCACCAGAGGAGGGTCTACCATATACGGTGGCTACACCTTC
>TRBJ1-2|.|TRBV13|.
CASSTRGSFGYTF
TGTGCCAGCAGCACCCGGGGGAGTTTTGGCTACACCTTC
>TRBJ1-1|.|TRBV7-9|few
CASSLQPGAEAFF
TGTGCCAGCAGCTTACAGCCGGGAGCTGAAGCTTTCTTT
>TRBJ1-5|.|TRBV5-1|.
CASSPSGNSNQPQHF
TGCGCCAGCAGCCCCTCAGGGAATAGCAATCAGCCCCAGCATTTT
>TRBJ2-1|.|TRBV12-5|.
CASGPGGSGEQFF
TGTGCTAGTGGTCCCGGGGGTTCTGGTGAGCAGTTCTTC
>TRBJ1-5|.|TRBV5-4|.
CASSLAGHQPQHF
TGTGCCAGCAGCTTGGCAGGGCACCAGCCCCAGCATTTT
>TRBJ2-3|TRBD2|TRBV5-6|.
CASSLQAGAADTQYF
TGTGCCAGCAGCTTACAAGCGGGAGCGGCAGATACGCAGTATTTT
>TRBJ1-2|TRBD1|TRBV25-1|.
CASSPPGQNYGYTF
TGTGCCAGCAGCCCTCCGGGACAGAACTATGGCTACACCTTC
>TRBJ1-2|TRBD1|TRBV9|.
CASSDRQGVNYGYTF
TGTGCCAGCAGCGACCGACAGGGCGTTAACTATGGCTACACCTTC
>TRBJ2-1|.|TRBV28|.
CASSSASSASYNEQFF
TGTGCCAGCAGTTCCGCTAGCAGCGCCTCCTACAATGAGCAGTTCTTC
>TRBJ1-2|.|TRBV27|.
CASTGGGLGGYTF
TGTGCCAGCACGGGGGGAGGTTTGGGAGGCTACACCTTC
>TRBJ1-2|.|TRBV10-2|once
CASNGQNYGYTF
TGCGCCAGCAATGGACAGAACTATGGCTACACCTTC
>TRBJ2-3|.|TRBV30|few
CAWSVRSTDTQYF
TGTGCCTGGAGTGTGAGGAGCACAGATACGCAGTATTTT
>TRBJ2-1|.|TRBV6-5|.
CASTFDPTSNEQFF
TGTGCCAGCACCTTCGACCCAACTAGCAATGAGCAGTTCTTC
>TRBJ1-2|TRBD1|TRBV9|.
CASSGPGGRHTF
TGTGCCAGCAGCGGGCCAGGGGGAAGACACACCTTC
>TRBJ1-2|.|TRBV11-2|.
CASSPELQSYGYTF
TGTGCCAGCAGCCCCGAACTTCAAAGCTATGGCTACACCTTC
>TRBJ2-2|.|TRBV12-1|few
CASSFAGTGFFTGELFF
TGTGCCAGCAGCTTTGCCGGTACAGGGTTCTTCACCGGGGAGCTGTTTTTT
>TRBJ2-1|.|TRBV7-9|.
CASSLEGPRDSEQFF
TGTGCCAGCAGCTTAGAGGGTCCCAGAGACAGTGAGCAGTTCTTC
>TRBJ1-1|.|TRBV6-1|few
CASSPVTEAFF
TGTGCCAGCAGTCCGGTCACTGAAGCTTTCTTT
>TRBJ2-3|.|TRBV5-6|.
CASNQRAGPTDTQYF
TGTGCCAGCAACCAAAGGGCGGGCCCCACAGATACGCAGTATTTT
>TRBJ1-1|.|TRBV15|.
CATSRERRGLNTEAFF
TGTGCCACCAGCAGAGAGAGGCGGGGGTTGAACACTGAAGCTTTCTTT
>TRBJ2-3|.|TRBV9|.
CASSVPRDSWGTDTQYF
TGTGCCAGCAGCGTCCCACGGGACTCCTGGGGGACAGATACGCAGTATTTT
>TRBJ1-2|.|TRBV18|.
CASSQSVTGENYGYTF
TGTGCCAGCTCACAGAGCGTGACAGGCGAGAACTATGGCTACACCTTC
>TRBJ1-4|.|TRBV5-6|.
CASSPPGATNEKLFF
TGTGCCAGCAGCCCCCCAGGTGCAACTAATGAAAAACTGTTTTTT
>TRBJ2-3|.|TRBV11-2|.
CASRGRRPDTQYF
TGTGCCAGCCGAGGGCGAAGACCAGATACGCAGTATTTT
>TRBJ1-5|.|TRBV30|.
CAWSVPGGSNQPQHF
TGTGCCTGGAGTGTGCCGGGGGGTAGCAATCAGCCCCAGCATTTT
>TRBJ1-1|.|TRBV5-1|.
CASSSLGGANTEAFF
TGCGCCAGCAGCTCCCTTGGCGGGGCTAACACTGAAGCTTTCTTT
>TRBJ1-3|.|TRBV7-9|.
CASSPAEGNTIYF
TGTGCCAGCAGCCCAGCGGAGGGAAACACCATATATTTT
>TRBJ2-4|.|TRBV5-4|.
CASSSVGGPKNIQYF
TGTGCCAGCAGCTCCGTGGGGGGGCCCAAAAACATTCAGTACTTC
>TRBJ1-5|.|TRBV2|few
CASSELGAGQPQHF
TGTGCCAGCAGTGAACTTGGGGCCGGGCAGCCCCAGCATTTT
>TRBJ2-7|TRBD1|TRBV5-1|once
CASSPGGEQYF
TGCGCCAGCAGCCCAGGGGGCGAGCAGTACTTC
>TRBJ1-2|.|TRBV5-1|.
CASSLAPAQENGYTF
TGCGCCAGCAGCTTGGCCCCGGCGCAGGAAAATGGCTACACCTTC
>TRBJ1-1|.|TRBV11-3|.
CASSLVTGEVTEAFF
TGTGCCAGCAGCTTAGTAACCGGGGAGGTCACTGAAGCTTTCTTT
>TRBJ2-1|TRBD2|TRBV27|few
CASRLSTSLAGYNEQFF
TGTGCCAGCAGGTTATCAACCTCCCTAGCGGGGTACAATGAGCAGTTCTTC
>TRBJ1-4|TRBD1|TRBV7-8|.
CASSLTGLFNEKLFF
TGTGCCAGCAGCTTGACAGGGCTCTTTAATGAAAAACTGTTTTTT
>TRBJ2-7|TRBD1|TRBV6-5|.
CASSRGDRGYEQYF
TGTGCCAGCAGCCGGGGGGACAGGGGGTACGAGCAGTACTTC
>TRBJ1-4|.|TRBV5-1|.
CASSFYDGEKLFF
TGCGCCAGCAGCTTTTATGACGGGGAAAAACTGTTTTTT
>TRBJ2-3|.|TRBV11-3|.
CASSRTQTQYF
TGTGCCAGCAGCCGGACTCAAACGCAGTATTTT